This T cell receptor (beta chain) was recorded in a study of cytomegalovirus exposure and HLA in healthy donors. CDR1 MNHNS and CDR2 SASEGT come from the germline V gene. V lost 6 bases and J 4 bases, leaving 18 bases between the germline ends. This CDR3 is built from 15 residues. Clones were sequenced by immunoSEQ multiplex PCR, and TCRdb holds only the in-frame ones, with some missing. The sample shows about 200,000 clones, less than 85% of them seen only once. This clone was recorded only once. What it binds is not known. Study-wide results and limits: Later, an analysis found that TCR clusters from the first cohort tended to co-occur in the 90 to 150 validation repertoires. Reports showed the classifier diagnosing cytomegalovirus status with high specificity and sensitivity.

V and J are TRBV6-1 and TRBJ1-1; D might be TRBD1 (6 bases). Sequenced: PBMCs. The receptor was isolated from a young woman in good health and CMV-seronegative. CDR3 loop: CASRPEPLGATEAFF. CDR3 coding DNA: TGTGCCAGCAGACCCGAGCCCCTGGGGGCCACTGAAGCTTTCTTT.